This is a list of T cell receptor beta chains from one sample in a study of T cell changes during pregnancy in multiple sclerosis. TCRdb's copy holds only in-frame clones and misses some; the assay was immunoSEQ multiplex PCR. The table lists 30,000 to 40,000 clones, around 91% of them singletons, with more than 0.5% in the top ten. The material sequenced was CD4+ T cells from peripheral blood mononuclear cells, taken in the second trimester of pregnancy. All receptors derive from a female donor with multiple sclerosis, enrolled in a pregnancy study. Each CDR3 is given with its conserved first and last residue. Fields, in order: clone size, J gene, D gene, V gene, CDR3 DNA, CDR3 protein. D genes are given only for firm matches. Expanded clones are given a class, and other clones once, few, many or no size at all.

abundance: NA; j_gene: TRBJ2-5; d_gene: TRBD2; v_gene: TRBV30; CDR3nt: TGTGCCTGGAGTGTACCCCGAGCGGGAGTAGGAGAGACCCAGTACTTC; CDR3aa: CAWSVPRAGVGETQYF
abundance: NA; j_gene: TRBJ2-2; d_gene: NA; v_gene: TRBV18; CDR3nt: TGTGCCAGCTCACCCAGATCGTCCGGGGAGCTGTTTTTT; CDR3aa: CASSPRSSGELFF
abundance: once; j_gene: TRBJ2-1; d_gene: TRBD2; v_gene: TRBV12-5; CDR3nt: TGTGCTAGTGGTTTGGTACTGTCAACTCTAGCGGGCCCTCTCCACAATGAGCAGTTCTTC; CDR3aa: CASGLVLSTLAGPLHNEQFF
abundance: NA; j_gene: TRBJ2-1; d_gene: NA; v_gene: TRBV14; CDR3nt: TGTGCCAGCAGCCTAGCGGATCTTCGGGATGAGCAGTTCTTC; CDR3aa: CASSLADLRDEQFF
abundance: NA; j_gene: TRBJ2-3; d_gene: NA; v_gene: TRBV9; CDR3nt: TGTGCCAGCAGCGTAGGTCCTAGCACAGATACGCAGTATTTT; CDR3aa: CASSVGPSTDTQYF
abundance: NA; j_gene: TRBJ2-2; d_gene: TRBD2; v_gene: TRBV2; CDR3nt: TGTGCCAGCAGTGCGGGGACTACGAACACCGGGGAGCTGTTTTTT; CDR3aa: CASSAGTTNTGELFF
abundance: NA; j_gene: TRBJ1-2; d_gene: TRBD1; v_gene: TRBV5-4; CDR3nt: TGTGCCAGCAGCTCGACAGGGGGGGGCTACACCTTC; CDR3aa: CASSSTGGGYTF
abundance: NA; j_gene: TRBJ2-7; d_gene: TRBD2; v_gene: TRBV29-1; CDR3nt: TGCAGCGTTGAAGGACTAGCGGGCTACTACGAGCAGTACTTC; CDR3aa: CSVEGLAGYYEQYF
abundance: NA; j_gene: TRBJ2-5; d_gene: NA; v_gene: TRBV7-9; CDR3nt: TGTGCCAGCAGCTTCGCGTACGAGACCCAGTACTTC; CDR3aa: CASSFAYETQYF
abundance: NA; j_gene: TRBJ2-1; d_gene: TRBD1; v_gene: TRBV18; CDR3nt: TGTGCCAGCTCCCAGGGGGCAGAGTACAATGAGCAGTTCTTC; CDR3aa: CASSQGAEYNEQFF
abundance: NA; j_gene: TRBJ2-5; d_gene: NA; v_gene: TRBV5-6; CDR3nt: TGTGCCAGCAGCGGCAGGGATTTCGGGACCCAGTACTTC; CDR3aa: CASSGRDFGTQYF
abundance: NA; j_gene: TRBJ2-1; d_gene: NA; v_gene: TRBV6-5; CDR3nt: TGTGCCAGCAGTTACCCCGGGGTCGGGAACAATGAGCAGTTCTTC; CDR3aa: CASSYPGVGNNEQFF
abundance: NA; j_gene: TRBJ1-4; d_gene: NA; v_gene: TRBV7-6; CDR3nt: TGTGCCAGCAGCTTAGTGGCAGGGTGGAGTGAAAAACTGTTTTTT; CDR3aa: CASSLVAGWSEKLFF
abundance: NA; j_gene: TRBJ2-1; d_gene: NA; v_gene: TRBV7-9; CDR3nt: TGTGCCAGCAGCCCGAAGTTGCAGCGGACTTACAATGAGCAGTTCTTC; CDR3aa: CASSPKLQRTYNEQFF
abundance: NA; j_gene: TRBJ2-7; d_gene: NA; v_gene: TRBV19; CDR3nt: TGTGCCAGTAGTATAGAGGGGGGACCCCACTCCTACGAGCAGTACTTC; CDR3aa: CASSIEGGPHSYEQYF
abundance: NA; j_gene: TRBJ2-1; d_gene: TRBD1; v_gene: TRBV12-5; CDR3nt: TGTGCTAGTGGTTTGGTTGGACAGGGGAGGGACAATGAGCAGTTCTTC; CDR3aa: CASGLVGQGRDNEQFF
abundance: once; j_gene: TRBJ1-1; d_gene: TRBD1; v_gene: TRBV11-3; CDR3nt: TGTGCCAGCAGCTTGTACAGGGGTACTGAAGCTTTCTTT; CDR3aa: CASSLYRGTEAFF
abundance: NA; j_gene: TRBJ2-7; d_gene: TRBD1; v_gene: TRBV27; CDR3nt: TGTGCCAGCTCCCTGACAGGGTACCCTCGCGAGCAGTACTTC; CDR3aa: CASSLTGYPREQYF
abundance: NA; j_gene: TRBJ2-6; d_gene: TRBD1; v_gene: TRBV28; CDR3nt: TGTGCCAGCAGGAAGGGACAGTCTGGGGCCAACGTCCTGACTTTC; CDR3aa: CASRKGQSGANVLTF
abundance: NA; j_gene: TRBJ1-1; d_gene: NA; v_gene: TRBV27; CDR3nt: TGTGCCAGCAGTTTAGGGGGGGCCCAGACTGAAGCTTTCTTT; CDR3aa: CASSLGGAQTEAFF
abundance: once; j_gene: TRBJ2-3; d_gene: NA; v_gene: TRBV19; CDR3nt: TGTGCCAGTAGTCCCTGGAGTAGCTCAGAGGGCACAGATACGCAGTATTTT; CDR3aa: CASSPWSSSEGTDTQYF
abundance: NA; j_gene: TRBJ1-2; d_gene: TRBD1; v_gene: TRBV6-5; CDR3nt: TGTGCCAGCAGTTACTTCTCCGGGACAGGGATAAGTGGCTACACCTTC; CDR3aa: CASSYFSGTGISGYTF
abundance: NA; j_gene: TRBJ1-4; d_gene: TRBD1; v_gene: TRBV10-3; CDR3nt: TGTGCCATCAGTGAAGGGACAGGGGATTTCGAAAAACTGTTTTTT; CDR3aa: CAISEGTGDFEKLFF
abundance: NA; j_gene: TRBJ1-5; d_gene: NA; v_gene: TRBV28; CDR3nt: TGTGCCAGCAGCCCTTGGTGGGGCCCTTCGGGCAATCAGCCCCAGCATTTT; CDR3aa: CASSPWWGPSGNQPQHF
abundance: NA; j_gene: TRBJ1-5; d_gene: TRBD1; v_gene: TRBV5-8; CDR3nt: TGTGCCAGCAGCCCCCCTTACAGGGGACAGCCCCAGCATTTT; CDR3aa: CASSPPYRGQPQHF
abundance: once; j_gene: TRBJ1-1; d_gene: NA; v_gene: TRBV6-1; CDR3nt: TGTGCCAGCAGCTTCACGACGGACACGAACACTGAAGCTTTCTTT; CDR3aa: CASSFTTDTNTEAFF
abundance: medium-sized; j_gene: TRBJ1-4; d_gene: NA; v_gene: TRBV19; CDR3nt: TGTGCCAGTAGTACAATGGACCTCCCGGGGGAAAAACTGTTTTTT; CDR3aa: CASSTMDLPGEKLFF
abundance: once; j_gene: TRBJ1-4; d_gene: TRBD1; v_gene: TRBV5-6; CDR3nt: TGTGCCAGCAGCTTGGCCAACAGGGGAAGTGAAAAACTGTTTTTT; CDR3aa: CASSLANRGSEKLFF
abundance: NA; j_gene: TRBJ1-2; d_gene: NA; v_gene: TRBV5-1; CDR3nt: TGCGCCAGCAGCTTGGCAGGATATGGCTACACCTTC; CDR3aa: CASSLAGYGYTF
abundance: NA; j_gene: TRBJ2-1; d_gene: TRBD2; v_gene: TRBV4-2; CDR3nt: TGTGCCAGCAGCCAGCTTGGGGGGGGTCTTACGTATGAGCAGTTCTTC; CDR3aa: CASSQLGGGLTYEQFF
abundance: NA; j_gene: TRBJ2-5; d_gene: TRBD2; v_gene: TRBV7-9; CDR3nt: TGTGCCAGCAGCCCCGGGACTAGCGGGAGAGAGACCCAGTACTTC; CDR3aa: CASSPGTSGRETQYF
abundance: NA; j_gene: TRBJ2-2; d_gene: NA; v_gene: TRBV7-3; CDR3nt: TGTGCCAGCAGCTTAAGTCACACCCTCACTACGAACACCGGGGAGCTGTTTTTT; CDR3aa: CASSLSHTLTTNTGELFF
abundance: NA; j_gene: TRBJ2-6; d_gene: NA; v_gene: TRBV10-2; CDR3nt: TGCGCCAGCAGTGAGCCAGGGTTTGGGGCCAACGTCCTGACTTTC; CDR3aa: CASSEPGFGANVLTF
abundance: NA; j_gene: TRBJ2-7; d_gene: TRBD2; v_gene: TRBV9; CDR3nt: TGTGCCAGCAGCGCTGGACTAGGTATTATAGAGCAGTACTTC; CDR3aa: CASSAGLGIIEQYF
abundance: NA; j_gene: TRBJ2-7; d_gene: NA; v_gene: TRBV7-3; CDR3nt: TGTGCCAGCAGCTTAAACAGGGCGAGTGAGCAGTACTTC; CDR3aa: CASSLNRASEQYF
abundance: NA; j_gene: TRBJ2-5; d_gene: NA; v_gene: TRBV2; CDR3nt: TGTGCCAGCAGTCTCAGACTTCCCCCCATCCAGTACTTC; CDR3aa: CASSLRLPPIQYF
abundance: once; j_gene: TRBJ2-1; d_gene: NA; v_gene: TRBV10-3; CDR3nt: TGTGCCACTATCCCAGGGCCACTGGGCGATGAGCAGTTCTTC; CDR3aa: CATIPGPLGDEQFF
abundance: few; j_gene: TRBJ1-1; d_gene: NA; v_gene: TRBV25-1; CDR3nt: TGTGCCAGCGTACACAACACTGAAGCTTTCTTT; CDR3aa: CASVHNTEAFF
abundance: NA; j_gene: TRBJ2-1; d_gene: TRBD1; v_gene: TRBV27; CDR3nt: TGTGCCAGCAGTCAGGGACAGGCAAACACCTACAATGAGCAGTTCTTC; CDR3aa: CASSQGQANTYNEQFF
abundance: NA; j_gene: TRBJ1-2; d_gene: NA; v_gene: TRBV15; CDR3nt: TGTGCCACCAGCAGAGATTTGGCAGGAACCCTATCCCTTATTGAAAACTATGGCTACACCTTC; CDR3aa: CATSRDLAGTLSLIENYGYTF
abundance: NA; j_gene: TRBJ2-3; d_gene: NA; v_gene: TRBV28; CDR3nt: TGTGCCAGCAGTCATGGCAGGGGTAGCACAGATACGCAGTATTTT; CDR3aa: CASSHGRGSTDTQYF
abundance: NA; j_gene: TRBJ1-1; d_gene: TRBD1; v_gene: TRBV2; CDR3nt: TGTGCCAGCAGTTTACGACAGGGCAACACTGAAGCTTTCTTT; CDR3aa: CASSLRQGNTEAFF
abundance: NA; j_gene: TRBJ2-7; d_gene: NA; v_gene: TRBV19; CDR3nt: TGTGCCAGTACCCGCCACGGAGGAGAGGTCCACGAGCAGTACTTC; CDR3aa: CASTRHGGEVHEQYF
abundance: NA; j_gene: TRBJ2-1; d_gene: NA; v_gene: TRBV5-1; CDR3nt: TGCGCCAGCAGCTTGGTTGTGGCCAATGAGCAGTTCTTC; CDR3aa: CASSLVVANEQFF
abundance: NA; j_gene: TRBJ1-5; d_gene: NA; v_gene: TRBV28; CDR3nt: TGTGCCAGCAGTTTAGAGTATAGCAATCAGCCCCAGCATTTT; CDR3aa: CASSLEYSNQPQHF
abundance: NA; j_gene: TRBJ2-7; d_gene: TRBD2; v_gene: TRBV4-3; CDR3nt: TGCGCCAGCAGCCAAGACAGCGGGACTAGCGGGAGAATGCAGTACTTC; CDR3aa: CASSQDSGTSGRMQYF
abundance: NA; j_gene: TRBJ1-5; d_gene: NA; v_gene: TRBV6-5; CDR3nt: TGTGCCACCAGGTCTGGGCCTGATCAGCCCCAGCATTTT; CDR3aa: CATRSGPDQPQHF
abundance: NA; j_gene: TRBJ2-7; d_gene: NA; v_gene: TRBV19; CDR3nt: TGTGCCAGTAGTATAGCGGCAGGGGACTACGAGCAGTACTTC; CDR3aa: CASSIAAGDYEQYF
abundance: NA; j_gene: TRBJ2-2; d_gene: TRBD1; v_gene: TRBV19; CDR3nt: TGTGCCAGTAGTATAGAAGGGGGCAGAACAACACCCGGGGAGCTGTTTTTT; CDR3aa: CASSIEGGRTTPGELFF
abundance: NA; j_gene: TRBJ2-3; d_gene: TRBD2; v_gene: TRBV6-1; CDR3nt: TGTGCCAGCAGTGAACGATGGCTAGCGGCTAACACAGATACGCAGTATTTT; CDR3aa: CASSERWLAANTDTQYF
abundance: NA; j_gene: TRBJ2-3; d_gene: NA; v_gene: TRBV7-3; CDR3nt: TGTGCCAGCAGCTTATCGGCAGGGGTAGGCACAGATACGCAGTATTTT; CDR3aa: CASSLSAGVGTDTQYF
abundance: NA; j_gene: TRBJ2-5; d_gene: NA; v_gene: TRBV19; CDR3nt: TGTGCCAGTAGTTCAAGGAGAAACCTCCAAGAGACCCAGTACTTC; CDR3aa: CASSSRRNLQETQYF
abundance: NA; j_gene: TRBJ2-5; d_gene: NA; v_gene: TRBV5-1; CDR3nt: TGCGCCAGCAGCCATACACAAGAGACCCAGTACTTC; CDR3aa: CASSHTQETQYF